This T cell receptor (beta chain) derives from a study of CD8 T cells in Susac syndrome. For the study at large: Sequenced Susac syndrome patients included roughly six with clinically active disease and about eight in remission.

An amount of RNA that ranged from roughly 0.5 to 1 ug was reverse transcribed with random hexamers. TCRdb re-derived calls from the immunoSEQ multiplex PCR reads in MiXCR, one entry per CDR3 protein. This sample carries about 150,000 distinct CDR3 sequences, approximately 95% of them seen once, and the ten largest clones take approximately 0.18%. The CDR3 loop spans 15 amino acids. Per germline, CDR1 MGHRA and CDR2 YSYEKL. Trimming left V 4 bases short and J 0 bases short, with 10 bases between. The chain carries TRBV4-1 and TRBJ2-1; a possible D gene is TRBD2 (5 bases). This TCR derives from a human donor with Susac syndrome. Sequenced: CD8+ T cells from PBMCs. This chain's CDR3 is CASSPDWGSYNEQFF. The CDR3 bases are TGCGCCAGCAGCCCGGACTGGGGCTCCTACAATGAGCAGTTCTTC.